Reported below is one TCR beta chain. These data belong to a study of graft-versus-host responses after intestinal transplantation. Study-wide background: Anti-thymocyte globulin induction, then tacrolimus and steroids for two to four years, went to all recipients.

This CDR3 is 14 amino acids long. Germline-derived CDR1 and CDR2 are SGHVS and FQNEAQ. Trimming shortened V by 5 bases and J by 4 bases, and 12 bases separated the two germline ends. Profiling relied on immunoSEQ multiplex PCR, and the TCRdb table lists in-frame clones only, not all of them. The sample has over 45,000 clones, about 90% seen once. Sequenced here: PBMCs, sampled 26 days after transplant. The chain is built from TRBV7-8 and TRBJ1-3; possible D gene TRBD1, 5 bases. This receptor was obtained from a human patient who received an intestinal transplant, so some T cells may come from the graft donor. The CDR3 spells CASSARGWGNTIYF. CDR3 nucleotide sequence: TGTGCCAGCAGCGCAAGGGGATGGGGAAACACCATATATTTT.